This T cell receptor beta chain stems from a study of human T cells and chemical hapten exposure. This sample's time point: patch test 1, 2 weeks after DPC sensitization. The treatment: therapeutic diphenylcyclopropenone sensitization with weekly scalp DPC. One entry per CDR3 protein, called by TCRdb with MiXCR from the RACE reads. The sample has tens of thousands of distinct CDR3 sequences, around a tenth seen once. The origin of this receptor is a woman in her forties or fifties with alopecia areata. Some clones in this sample may be carry-over from other donors' samples. The specimen was whole blood, collected in connection with sensitization to the hapten diphenylcyclopropenone (DPC).

The DNA for the CDR3 is TGTGCCAGCAGCTTAGACGGATCCTCTGGAAACACCATATATTTT. Amino acids: CASSLDGSSGNTIYF. V usage is TRBV7-2 and J usage is TRBJ1-3, with unresolved D. Trimming left V 1 base short and J 0 bases short, with 7 bases between. Per the germline V gene, CDR1 is SGHTA and CDR2 is FQGNSA. This CDR3 comprises 15 residues.